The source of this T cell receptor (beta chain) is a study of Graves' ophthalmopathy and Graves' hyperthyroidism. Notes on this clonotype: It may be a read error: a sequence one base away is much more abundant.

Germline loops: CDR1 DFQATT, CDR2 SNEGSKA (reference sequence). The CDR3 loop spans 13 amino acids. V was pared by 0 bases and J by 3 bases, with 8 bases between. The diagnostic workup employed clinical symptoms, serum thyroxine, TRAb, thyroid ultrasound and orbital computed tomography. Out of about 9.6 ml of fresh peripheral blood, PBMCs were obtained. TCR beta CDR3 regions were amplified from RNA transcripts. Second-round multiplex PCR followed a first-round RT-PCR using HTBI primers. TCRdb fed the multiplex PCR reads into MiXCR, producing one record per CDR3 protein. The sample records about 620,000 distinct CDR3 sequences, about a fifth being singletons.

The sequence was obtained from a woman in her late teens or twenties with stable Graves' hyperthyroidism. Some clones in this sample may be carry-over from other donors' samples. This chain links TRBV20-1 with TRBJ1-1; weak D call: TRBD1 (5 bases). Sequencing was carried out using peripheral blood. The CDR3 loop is CSARDQGDTEAFF. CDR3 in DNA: TGCAGTGCTAGAGATCAAGGGGACACTGAAGCTTTCTTT.